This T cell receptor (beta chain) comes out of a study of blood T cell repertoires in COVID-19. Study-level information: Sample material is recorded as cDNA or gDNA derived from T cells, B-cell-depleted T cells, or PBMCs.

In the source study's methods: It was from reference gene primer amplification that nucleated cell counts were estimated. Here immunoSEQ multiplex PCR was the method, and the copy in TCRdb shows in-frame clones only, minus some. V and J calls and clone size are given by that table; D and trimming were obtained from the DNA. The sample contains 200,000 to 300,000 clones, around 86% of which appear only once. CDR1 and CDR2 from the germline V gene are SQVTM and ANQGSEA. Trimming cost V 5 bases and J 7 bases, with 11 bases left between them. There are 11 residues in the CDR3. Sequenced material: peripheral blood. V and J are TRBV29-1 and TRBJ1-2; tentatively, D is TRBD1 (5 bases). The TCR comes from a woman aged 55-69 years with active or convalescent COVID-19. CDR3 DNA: TGCAGCGTTTATGGGGCTGGTGGCTACACCTTC. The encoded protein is CSVYGAGGYTF.